This entry lists 22 T cell receptor beta chains sequenced from one sample in a study of regulatory T cells in long-lasting Graves disease. TCRdb called the reads again in MiXCR, with one record for every CDR3 protein. This sample carries 600 to 900 distinct CDR3 sequences, nearly 60% of them seen once, and the ten largest clones take under 30%. Extracted PBMC RNA gave rise to the TCR library. The material was peripheral blood mononuclear cells (PBMCs), obtained with antithyroid drug treatment, in newly diagnosed or persistent Graves disease (not recorded which). The receptors shown here come from a female donor with Graves disease.

V is TRBV29-1 and J is TRBJ2-5, with D maybe TRBD1 (6 bases). With 2 bases removed from V and 5 bases from J, the gap between germline ends came to 15 bases. The CDR3 loop spans 14 amino acids. Per the germline V gene, CDR1 is SQVTM and CDR2 is ANQGSEA. CDR3 sequence: CSVEPYRDGETQYF. As DNA, the CDR3 is TGCAGCGTTGAACCTTACAGGGACGGGGAGACCCAGTACTTC.

The V call is TRBV19, the J call TRBJ1-4; the match to TRBD1 covers 7 bases. The CDR3 is made up of 13 amino acids. CDR1 is LNHDA and CDR2 is SQIVND in the germline V gene (reference sequence). With V trimmed by 10 bases and J by 8 bases, 10 bases remained unmatched. The CDR3 loop reads CATRDRKKEKLFF. CDR3 coding DNA: TGTGCCACCCGGGACAGAAAAAAGGAAAAACTGTTTTTT.

This chain uses TRBV6-6 with TRBJ1-1; a possible D gene is TRBD1 (5 bases). V was cut by 2 bases and J by 4 bases, with 11 bases left in between. This CDR3 contains 14 residues. Germline V lookup: CDR1 MNHNY, CDR2 SVGAGI (reference sequence). This chain's CDR3 is CASSYDQGSTEAFF. CDR3 nucleotide sequence: TGTGCCAGCAGTTACGACCAGGGAAGCACTGAAGCTTTCTTT.

This clonotype was detected only a few times. The V call is TRBV4-3, the J call TRBJ2-2, with TRBD1 matching 10 bases. Germline V gives CDR1 LGHNA, CDR2 YSLEER. Trimming removed 5 bases from V and 1 base from J; junction bases left unmatched: 4. This CDR3 spans 16 amino acids. The CDR3 region is CASSLRTGGNTGELFF. In nucleotides, the CDR3 is TGCGCCAGCAGCTTGCGGACAGGGGGGAACACCGGGGAGCTGTTTTTT.

The CDR3 coding sequence is TGTGCCAGCAGCTTAGGGGGACCAGGAAATGAGCAGTTCTTC. It encodes CASSLGGPGNEQFF. The V call is TRBV11-2, the J call TRBJ2-1; the D call may be TRBD1 or TRBD2 (5 bases each). Germline V CDR1 and CDR2: SGHAT, FQNNGV. This CDR3 has 14 residues. Trimming took 1 base from V and 7 from J, leaving 11 bases between them. Complete variable domain (other parts from reference TRBV11-2 and TRBJ2-1): EAGVAQSPRYKIIEKRQSVAFWCNPISGHATLYWYQQILGQGPKLLIQFQNNGVVDDSQLPKDRFSAERLKGVDSTLKIQPAKLEDSAVYLCASSLGGPGNEQFFGPGTRLTVL.

This rearrangement joins TRBV25-1 to TRBJ2-2, with D perhaps TRBD2 (6 bases). Germline lookup yields CDR1 MGHDK and CDR2 SYGVNS. The V end was cut by 7 bases, the J end by 6 bases, with 18 bases between. The CDR3 is 15 residues long. This CDR3 is CASTSVGGNAGELFF. CDR3 bases: TGTGCCAGCACTTCGGTGGGGGGTAACGCCGGGGAGCTGTTTTTT.

This chain's CDR3 is CASSRPGDTQYF. CDR3 coding DNA: TGTGCCAGCAGCCGTCCGGGGGATACGCAGTATTTT. The rearrangement joins TRBV5-4 to TRBJ2-3, with D possibly TRBD2 on 5 matching bases. The CDR3 loop spans 12 amino acids. CDR1 is SGHNT, CDR2 YYREEE, per germline (reference sequence). V was shortened by 4 bases and J by 6 bases, with 9 bases between the two germline ends.

The V call is TRBV4-2, the J call TRBJ2-2; unclear D gene. Deletions cut 4 bases from V and 5 bases from J, with 17 bases between. Germline V gives CDR1 LGHNA, CDR2 YNFKEQ. This CDR3 spans 16 amino acids. CDR3: CASSPGRADKTGELFF. CDR3 nucleotide sequence: TGTGCCAGCAGCCCCGGTCGGGCAGATAAGACCGGGGAGCTGTTTTTT.

The V gene is TRBV7-2, the J gene TRBJ2-3; either TRBD1 or TRBD2 may supply D (5 bases each). The germline V gene encodes CDR1 SGHTA and CDR2 FQGNSA. The CDR3 spans 14 residues. V gave up 5 bases and J gave up 1 base, with 10 bases separating them. The CDR3 here is CASSRGLGTDTQYF. As DNA, the CDR3 is TGTGCCAGCAGCCGGGGCTTAGGCACAGATACGCAGTATTTT.

The chain couples TRBV19 to TRBJ2-2, with TRBD2 matching 7 bases. This CDR3 contains 14 residues. Unmatched junction bases numbered 7, after V lost 6 bases and J lost 6 bases. Germline values: CDR1 LNHDA, CDR2 SQIVND (reference sequence). The CDR3 coding sequence is TGTGCCAGTAGAACCGCGGGAGCGGCCGGGGAGCTGTTTTTT. This gives the protein CASRTAGAAGELFF. The full variable domain, completed using reference TRBV19 and TRBJ2-2, is DGGITQSPKYLFRKEGQNVTLSCEQNLNHDAMYWYRQDPGQGLRLIYYSQIVNDFQKGDIAEGYSVSREKKESFPLTVTSAQKNPTAFYLCASRTAGAAGELFFGEGSRLTVL.

V is TRBV2 and J is TRBJ1-4; 8 bases are shared with TRBD1. With V trimmed by 3 bases and J by 8 bases, 8 bases remained unmatched. Germline V gene sequence: CDR1 SNHLY, CDR2 FYNNEI. There are 15 residues in the CDR3. Written as DNA, the CDR3 is TGTGCCAGCAGTGACGAAGACAGGGGAGAAGAAAAACTGTTTTTT. The encoded protein is CASSDEDRGEEKLFF.

The gene calls are TRBV11-1 and TRBJ2-3; 10 bases map to TRBD2. The V gene's germline CDR1 is SGHAT and CDR2 FQDESV (reference sequence). The CDR3 runs 16 residues. With V trimmed by 1 base and J by 2 bases, 3 bases remained unmatched. The CDR3 protein is CASSLGLAGHTDTQYF. DNA for the CDR3: TGTGCCAGCAGCTTAGGACTAGCGGGCCACACAGATACGCAGTATTTT. Full variable domain (missing parts from reference TRBV11-1 and TRBJ2-3): EAEVAQSPRYKITEKSQAVAFWCDPISGHATLYWYRQILGQGPELLVQFQDESVVDDSQLPKDRFSAERLKGVDSTLKIQPAELGDSAMYLCASSLGLAGHTDTQYFGPGTRLTVL.

In this sample, this clonotype turned up a few times. The V gene is TRBV5-1, the J gene TRBJ1-5; 7 positions match TRBD1. Losses at the gene ends were 4 bases for V and 6 bases for J; bases not matched to a gene: 10. Germline CDR1 SGHRS, CDR2 YFSETQ. The CDR3 extends over 15 amino acids. CDR3 sequence (DNA): TGCGCCAGCAGCAAAGACCCAGGGGGGGGTCAGCCCCAGCATTTT. It translates to CASSKDPGGGQPQHF.

This rearrangement joins TRBV11-3 to TRBJ2-1; unclear D gene. Trimming stripped 5 bases from V and 4 bases from J, with 12 bases between. Germline CDR1 reads SGHNT; CDR2 reads YENEEA. The CDR3 runs 14 residues. In nucleotides, the CDR3 is TGTGCCAGCAGCCACCGTGGGAATTACAATGAGCAGTTCTTC. Amino acids: CASSHRGNYNEQFF.

CDR3 protein: CASSYSGRGRSEQFF. As DNA, the CDR3 is TGTGCCAGCAGTTACTCGGGCAGGGGGCGCAGTGAGCAGTTCTTC. The chain couples TRBV6-2 or TRBV6-3 to TRBJ2-1; 8 nucleotides agree with TRBD1. V gave up 0 bases and J gave up 9 bases; unmatched junction bases: 7. Per the germline V gene, CDR1 is MNHEY and CDR2 is SVGEGT. The CDR3 consists of 15 residues.

CDR3 protein: CASSRTGAGGEQFF. DNA for the CDR3: TGTGCCAGCAGTAGAACGGGAGCCGGCGGTGAGCAGTTCTTC. This rearrangement joins TRBV6-2 or TRBV6-3 to TRBJ2-1; weak D call: TRBD2 (6 bases). Germline-derived CDR1 and CDR2 are MNHEY and SVGEGT. Trimming took off 5 bases at V and 9 bases at J, with 17 bases between the two ends. The CDR3 is made up of 14 amino acids.

The gene calls are TRBV6-2 or TRBV6-3 and TRBJ2-2; D remains ambiguous. Trimming removed 4 bases from V and 5 bases from J, with 2 bases in between. Germline CDR1 and CDR2: MNHEY and SVGEGT. The CDR3 sequence is 11 residues long. The CDR3 sequence is CASSWTGELFF. CDR3 bases: TGTGCCAGCAGTTGGACCGGGGAGCTGTTTTTT.

V is TRBV4-3 and J is TRBJ2-3, with 15 positions matching TRBD2. Germline assignment: CDR1 LGHNA and CDR2 YSLEER. V lost 0 bases and J lost 5; bases outside the gene matches: 6. This CDR3 region has 18 residues. The CDR3 protein is CASSQDLTGLAGGDTQYF. In nucleotides, the CDR3 is TGCGCCAGCAGCCAAGATTTAACGGGACTAGCGGGAGGAGATACGCAGTATTTT.

Only a few counts were recorded for this clonotype. The chain has TRBV6-2 or TRBV6-3 and TRBJ1-1; no reliable D call. CDR1 and CDR2 from the germline V gene are MNHEY and SVGEGT. The V gene lost 0 bases and the J gene lost 5 bases, with 7 bases spanning the gap. This CDR3 is built from 13 residues. The CDR3 protein is CASSYSVETEAFF. CDR3 DNA: TGTGCCAGCAGTTACTCGGTGGAAACTGAAGCTTTCTTT.

The V call is TRBV29-1, the J call TRBJ2-5; TRBD1 might be the D (7 bases). Germline-derived CDR1 and CDR2 are SQVTM and ANQGSEA. The CDR3 extends over 14 amino acids. The germline V and J ends were trimmed by 5 bases and 5 bases, with 18 bases remaining between them. CDR3 loop: CSVLSTPGGETQYF. CDR3 sequence (DNA): TGCAGCGTTTTAAGTACTCCAGGGGGGGAGACCCAGTACTTC.

V gene TRBV5-1 combines with J gene TRBJ2-7; TRBD1 matches 7 bases. The CDR3 sequence is 15 residues long. Germline CDR1 and CDR2: SGHRS and YFSETQ. V trimming: 2 bases; J trimming: 10 bases; junction bases outside the gene matches: 15. The CDR3 bases are TGCGCCAGCAGCTTTTCACCGGGACAGCCAAATTCCCAGTACTTC. It translates to CASSFSPGQPNSQYF.

A few counts support this clonotype. The chain couples TRBV4-2 to TRBJ1-4; 7 nucleotides line up with TRBD1. Germline CDR1 and CDR2: LGHNA and YNFKEQ. Germline trimming cut 0 bases from V and 7 bases from J; bases unmatched to any gene: 5. This CDR3 contains 15 residues. CDR3 amino acids: CASSQEAQGIEKLFF. CDR3 nucleotide sequence: TGTGCCAGCAGCCAAGAAGCACAGGGGATTGAAAAACTGTTTTTT.